Shown below are 9 T cell receptor beta chains from a single sample sequenced in a study of blood T cell repertoires in COVID-19. Clones were read by immunoSEQ multiplex PCR, and TCRdb kept only the in-frame ones, dropping some. Of about 670,000 clones detected, just under 90% appear once; the ten largest clones hold under 0.3%. Sequencing was performed on peripheral blood. Receptors originate from a woman under 30 with acute or convalescent COVID-19.

This chain joins TRBV24-1 and TRBJ2-3; 8 bases fit TRBD2. V was pared by 4 bases and J by 2 bases, with 10 bases of the junction left unmatched. The CDR3 sequence is 17 residues long. Germline V gives CDR1 KGHDR, CDR2 SFDVKD. The CDR3: CATSDPGVAGFTDTQYF. The CDR3 DNA reads TGTGCCACCAGTGACCCCGGGGTAGCGGGATTCACAGATACGCAGTATTTT.

This chain uses TRBV5-1 with TRBJ2-2; D uncertain. V was shortened by 0 bases and J by 3 bases, with 6 bases between the two germline ends. The germline V gene has CDR1 SGHRS and CDR2 YFSETQ. The CDR3 is made up of 14 amino acids. CDR3: CASSLELHTGELFF. The CDR3 DNA sequence: TGCGCCAGCAGCTTGGAACTCCACACCGGGGAGCTGTTTTTT.

The J gene is TRBJ2-7, the V gene TRBV27; D remains unclear. Germline V gives CDR1 MNHEY, CDR2 SMNVEV (reference sequence). The V gene lost 7 bases and the J gene lost 0 bases, with 10 bases spanning the gap. The CDR3 is made up of 13 amino acids. Written as DNA, the CDR3 is TGTGCCAGCAAACACCCAGACTCCTACGAGCAGTACTTC. Its translation is CASKHPDSYEQYF.

This sequence joins TRBV30 and TRBJ2-3; weak D call: TRBD2 (5 bases). Trimming stripped 0 bases from V and 0 bases from J, with 13 bases between. This CDR3 has 16 amino acids. Germline CDR1 is GTSNPN and CDR2 is SVGIG (reference sequence). Here the CDR3 DNA reads TGTGCCTGGAGTGTATCGGGGTCGGGCAGCACAGATACGCAGTATTTT. Its translation: CAWSVSGSGSTDTQYF.

The gene calls are TRBV5-5 and TRBJ1-6, with D unresolved. The V gene lost 2 bases and the J gene lost 2 bases, with 11 bases spanning the gap. The CDR3 runs 16 residues. Germline V gene sequence: CDR1 SGHKS, CDR2 YYEKEE (reference sequence). The CDR3 loop reads CASSLLSTTYNSPLHF. The CDR3 DNA reads TGTGCCAGCAGCTTACTATCCACAACCTATAATTCACCCCTCCACTTT.

CDR3 in DNA: TGTGCTAGTGGTTTGGCGACAGGAAACTCCTACGAGCAGTACTTC. This encodes CASGLATGNSYEQYF. This sequence joins TRBV12-5 and TRBJ2-7; D is possibly TRBD1 (6 bases). CDR1 is LGHNT, CDR2 FRNRAP, per germline. There are 15 residues in the CDR3. V was pared by 1 base and J by 0 bases, with 10 bases between.

This chain joins TRBV5-4 and TRBJ2-7; weak D call: TRBD2 (6 bases). The ends were cut back, 4 bases at V and 2 bases at J, with 13 bases in the middle. CDR3 length: 14 amino acids. Germline CDR1 SGHNT, CDR2 YYREEE (reference sequence). The DNA for the CDR3 is TGTGCCAGCAGCGCCCGGGGGTCTGCCTACGAGCAGTACTTC. Protein product: CASSARGSAYEQYF.

The rearrangement uses TRBV18 and TRBJ1-5; TRBD1 matches at 9 bases. The CDR3 consists of 13 residues. The J segment lost 5 bases and the V segment lost 4 bases, leaving 0 bases of the junction unmatched. CDR1 is KGHSH, CDR2 LQKENI, per germline. CDR3 nucleotides: TGTGCCAGCTCACGGGACAGGGATCAGCCCCAGCATTTT. It encodes CASSRDRDQPQHF.

J is TRBJ2-2 and V is TRBV6-4; possible D gene TRBD2, 5 bases. The ends were cut back, 4 bases at V and 7 bases at J, with 13 bases in the middle. The CDR3 length is 14 residues. Germline loops: CDR1 MRHNA, CDR2 SNTAGT. This CDR3 reads CASSAFWGVGELFF. The CDR3 region has the DNA TGTGCCAGCAGTGCTTTTTGGGGAGTCGGGGAGCTGTTTTTT.